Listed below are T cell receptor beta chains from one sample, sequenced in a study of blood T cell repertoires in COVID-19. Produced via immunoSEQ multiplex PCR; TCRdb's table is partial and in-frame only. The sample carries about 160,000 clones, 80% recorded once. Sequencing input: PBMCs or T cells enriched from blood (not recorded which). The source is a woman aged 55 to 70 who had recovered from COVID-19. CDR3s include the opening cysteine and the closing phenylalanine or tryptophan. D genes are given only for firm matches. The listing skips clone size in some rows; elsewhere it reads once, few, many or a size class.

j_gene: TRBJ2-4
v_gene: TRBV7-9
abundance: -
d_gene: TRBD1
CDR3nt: TGTGCCAGCAGCTTAGCCGGGACAGGGGCCAAAAACATTCAGTACTTC
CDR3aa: CASSLAGTGAKNIQYF

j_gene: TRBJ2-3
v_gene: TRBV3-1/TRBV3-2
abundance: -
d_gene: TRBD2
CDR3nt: TGTGCCAGCAGCCTAATTCCCGGGGGGGCCTCAGATACGCAGTATTTT
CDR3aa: CASSLIPGGASDTQYF

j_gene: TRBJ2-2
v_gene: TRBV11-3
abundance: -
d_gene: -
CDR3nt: TGTGCCAGCAGCTCCGACTCTGCCGGGGAGCTGTTTTTT
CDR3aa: CASSSDSAGELFF

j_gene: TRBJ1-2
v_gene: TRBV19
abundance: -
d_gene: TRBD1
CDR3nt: TGTGCCAGTAGCCTCCTAGACACAGGGGACTATGGCTACACCTTC
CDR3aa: CASSLLDTGDYGYTF

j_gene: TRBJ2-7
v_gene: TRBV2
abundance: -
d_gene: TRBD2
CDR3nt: TGTGCCAGCAGTGCTCTAGCGGGGACTTACGAGCAGTACTTC
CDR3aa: CASSALAGTYEQYF

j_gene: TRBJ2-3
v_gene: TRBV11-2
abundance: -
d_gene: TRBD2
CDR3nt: TGTGCCAGCATCAAGACGGGGACTAGCATCTCCACGCAGTATTTT
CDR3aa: CASIKTGTSISTQYF

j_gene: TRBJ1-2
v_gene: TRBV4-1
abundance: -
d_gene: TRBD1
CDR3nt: TGCGCCAGCAGCCGATTAAACAGGGGGGACTATGGCTACACCTTC
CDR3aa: CASSRLNRGDYGYTF

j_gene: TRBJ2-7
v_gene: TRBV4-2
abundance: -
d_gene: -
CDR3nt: TGTGCCAGCAGCCAGACTTGGGGGGGGCCGTCCTACGAGCAGTACTTC
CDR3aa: CASSQTWGGPSYEQYF

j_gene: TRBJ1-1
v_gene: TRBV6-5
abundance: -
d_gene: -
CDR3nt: TGTGCCAGCAGTTACAATCCGGGCGGGGAAGCTTTCTTT
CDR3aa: CASSYNPGGEAFF

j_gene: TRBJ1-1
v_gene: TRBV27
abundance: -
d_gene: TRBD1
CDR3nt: TGTGCCAGCAGTACCCGACAGGGGCCCCTGAACACTGAAGCTTTCTTT
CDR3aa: CASSTRQGPLNTEAFF

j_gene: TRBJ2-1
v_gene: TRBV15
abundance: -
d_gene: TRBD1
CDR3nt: TGTGCCACCAGCAGAGGCGGTATAGAGGGGGCGGCAAATGAGCAGTTCTTC
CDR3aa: CATSRGGIEGAANEQFF

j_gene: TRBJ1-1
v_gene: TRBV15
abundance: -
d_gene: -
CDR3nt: TGTGCCACCAGCAGGGCGACAGAGCATCGGTTCCTAGCTTTCTTT
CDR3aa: CATSRATEHRFLAFF

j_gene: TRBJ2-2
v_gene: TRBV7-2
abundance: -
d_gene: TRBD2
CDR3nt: TGTGCCAGCAGCATAACTAGCGGGGGGGCGGCCGGGGAGCTGTTTTTT
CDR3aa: CASSITSGGAAGELFF

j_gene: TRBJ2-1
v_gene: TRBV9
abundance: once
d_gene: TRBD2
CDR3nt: TGTGCCAGCAGCCAAGCCCTAGCGGGGGGGGTAAATGAGCAGTTCTTC
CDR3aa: CASSQALAGGVNEQFF

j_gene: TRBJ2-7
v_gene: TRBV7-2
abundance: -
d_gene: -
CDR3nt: TGTGCCAGCAGCTTACGAGGGAACGAGCAGTACTTC
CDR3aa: CASSLRGNEQYF

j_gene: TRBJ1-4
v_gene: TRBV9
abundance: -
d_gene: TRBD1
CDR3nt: TGTGCCAGCAGCGTAGGGGCAGGGGGCTCCGAAAAACTGTTTTTT
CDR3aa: CASSVGAGGSEKLFF

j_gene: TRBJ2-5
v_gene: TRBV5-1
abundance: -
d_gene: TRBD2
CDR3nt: TGCGCCAGCAGCCCCCGGGCGGGGGGGGTCCAAGAGACCCAGTACTTC
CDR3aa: CASSPRAGGVQETQYF

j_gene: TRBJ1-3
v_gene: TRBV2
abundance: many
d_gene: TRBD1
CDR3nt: TGTGCCAGCAGTAAGGACAGGGGGCTAAACACCATATATTTT
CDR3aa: CASSKDRGLNTIYF

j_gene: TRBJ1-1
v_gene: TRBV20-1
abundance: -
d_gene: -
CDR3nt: TGCAGTGCTAGTCAGCAGGGTTGGGACACTGAAGCTTTCTTT
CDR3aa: CSASQQGWDTEAFF

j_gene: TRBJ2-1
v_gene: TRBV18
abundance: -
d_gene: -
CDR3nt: TGTGCCAGCTCACAAGCGTCTTCTGGGTCCAATGAGCAGTTCTTC
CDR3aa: CASSQASSGSNEQFF

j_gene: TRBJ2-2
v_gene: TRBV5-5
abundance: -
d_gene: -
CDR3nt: TGTGCCAGCAGCCTCGACACGAACACCGGGGAGCTGTTTTTT
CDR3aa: CASSLDTNTGELFF

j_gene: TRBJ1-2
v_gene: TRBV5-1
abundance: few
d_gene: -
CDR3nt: TGCGCCAGCAGCTTGGCAGGGGAAGGTTCGCGGGGCTACACCTTC
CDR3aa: CASSLAGEGSRGYTF

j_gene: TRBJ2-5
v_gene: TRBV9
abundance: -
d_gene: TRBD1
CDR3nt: TGTGCCAGCAGCGTAGGGGGACAGGGCGGGGAGACCCAGTACTTC
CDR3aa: CASSVGGQGGETQYF

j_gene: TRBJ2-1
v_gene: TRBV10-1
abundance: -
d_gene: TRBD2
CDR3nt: TGCGCCAGCAGTGAGCTTGGCGGGGGAGTCTACAATGAGCAGTTCTTC
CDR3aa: CASSELGGGVYNEQFF

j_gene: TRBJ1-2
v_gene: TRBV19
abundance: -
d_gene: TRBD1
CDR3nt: TGTGCCAGTATTGTGGACAGGGGCCATTATGGCTACACCTTC
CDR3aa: CASIVDRGHYGYTF

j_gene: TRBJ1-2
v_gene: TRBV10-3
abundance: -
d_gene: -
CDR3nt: TGTGCCATCAGTGATTATGGGGGGGCGAACTATGGCTACACCTTC
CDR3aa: CAISDYGGANYGYTF

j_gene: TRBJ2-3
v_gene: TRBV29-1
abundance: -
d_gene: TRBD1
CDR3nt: TGCAGCGCTGACAGGGCTGTGGCAGATACGCAGTATTTT
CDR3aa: CSADRAVADTQYF

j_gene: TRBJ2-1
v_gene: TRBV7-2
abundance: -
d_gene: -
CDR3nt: TGTGCCAGCAGCTTAGGTCCCCTTCCGGCCAGGTGGTTCTTC
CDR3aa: CASSLGPLPARWFF

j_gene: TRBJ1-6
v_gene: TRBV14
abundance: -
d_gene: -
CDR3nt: TGTGCCAGCAGGGGCGGGGGTCCCCTCCACTTT
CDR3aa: CASRGGGPLHF

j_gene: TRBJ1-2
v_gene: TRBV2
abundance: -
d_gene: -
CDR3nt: TGTGCCAGCAGTGATGGACGGGGGTATGGCTACACCTTC
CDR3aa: CASSDGRGYGYTF

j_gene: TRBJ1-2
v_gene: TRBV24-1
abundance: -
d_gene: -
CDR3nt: TGTGCCACCAGTGATCCCCTACGGGGGGGCGACTATGGCTACACCTTC
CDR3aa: CATSDPLRGGDYGYTF

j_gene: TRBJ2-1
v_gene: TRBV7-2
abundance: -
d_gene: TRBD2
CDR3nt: TGTGCCAGCAGCTCACTAGCGGGGGCGTACAATGAGCAGTTCTTC
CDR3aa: CASSSLAGAYNEQFF

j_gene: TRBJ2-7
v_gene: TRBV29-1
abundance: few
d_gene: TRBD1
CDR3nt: TGCAGCGCCCGGACAGGGACCTACGAGCAGTACTTC
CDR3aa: CSARTGTYEQYF

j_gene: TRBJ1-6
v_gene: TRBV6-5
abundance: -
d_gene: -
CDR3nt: TGTGCCAGCAGTTATTCCGATAATTCACCCCTCCACTTT
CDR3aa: CASSYSDNSPLHF

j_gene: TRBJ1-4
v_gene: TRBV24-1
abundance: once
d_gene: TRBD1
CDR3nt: TGTGCCACCAGTCAGGGGGCTGAAGAAAAACTGTTTTTT
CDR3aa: CATSQGAEEKLFF

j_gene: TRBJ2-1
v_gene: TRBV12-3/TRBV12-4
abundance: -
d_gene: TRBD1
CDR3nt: TGTGCCAGCCGGGACAGCTCCTACAATGAGCAGTTCTTC
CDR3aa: CASRDSSYNEQFF

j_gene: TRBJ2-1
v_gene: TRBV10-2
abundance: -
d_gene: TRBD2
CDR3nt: TGCGCCAGCAGTGATGGGACTAAAGCCTACAATGAGCAGTTCTTC
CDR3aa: CASSDGTKAYNEQFF

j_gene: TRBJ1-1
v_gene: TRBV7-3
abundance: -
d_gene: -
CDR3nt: TGTGCCAGCAGCTTAGGAGGCGGGACTGAAGCTTTCTTT
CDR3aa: CASSLGGGTEAFF

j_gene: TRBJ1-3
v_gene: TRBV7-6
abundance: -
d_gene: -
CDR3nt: TGTGCCAGCAGCTTAGAGTATCCCGGGGGATACTCTGGAAACACCATATATTTT
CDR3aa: CASSLEYPGGYSGNTIYF